This T cell receptor beta chain came from a study of OX40 agonist ivuxolimab in advanced cancers. Study context: Participants, approximately 80% male, averaged 60 years of age, ranging from roughly 20 to 80. Whole-study findings and limits: Averaged across samples, CD8+ T cells carried more expanded clones than CD4+ did. At 0.1 to 3.0 mg/kg and by week 6, clonal expansion occurred in CD4+ and CD8+ blood T cells.

Generated by immunoSEQ multiplex PCR, the TCRdb table keeps only in-frame clones and is missing some. The sample has 55,000 to 70,000 clones; 80% to 90% are singletons. Peripheral blood came from all dose cohorts at three timepoints. In the case of this clone: Its antigen is undetermined.

Germline lookup yields CDR1 MGHRA and CDR2 YSYEKL. There are 14 residues in the CDR3. Trimming took 1 base from V and 8 from J, leaving 14 bases between them. The chain has TRBV4-1 and TRBJ1-2; no clear D. The receptor was isolated from an adult with an advanced solid tumor such as melanoma, head and neck, liver or kidney cancer. The input for sequencing was CD4+ or CD8+ T cells sorted from blood, taken in a trial of the OX40 agonist ivuxolimab. The CDR3 spells CASSQAPGEKGYTF. The CDR3 DNA reads TGCGCCAGCAGCCAAGCGCCAGGAGAGAAAGGCTACACCTTC.